A single sample gave rise to the 18 T cell receptor beta chains below, sequenced in a study of T-cell memory formation after mild COVID-19. TCRdb called the 5' RACE reads again in MiXCR, with one record for every CDR3 protein. The sample lists about 57,000 distinct CDR3 sequences; more than 10% were seen once. The sample comprised PBMCs or a T cell subset sorted from them (not recorded which). The receptors here all came from a man aged 18 to 30 who had mild COVID-19 (a few samples of this study predate the infection). Cell type and time point are not known.

Written as DNA, the CDR3 is TGCAGTGCTAGATCTGGAATGGGAGGGGTCGAGCAGTTCTTC. Translation: CSARSGMGGVEQFF. This sequence joins TRBV20-1 and TRBJ2-1; 7 bases agree with TRBD2. Germline V gene sequence: CDR1 DFQATT, CDR2 SNEGSKA (reference sequence). CDR3 size: 14 residues. V gave up 2 bases and J gave up 10 bases; unmatched junction bases: 11.

The rearrangement joins TRBV24-1 to TRBJ2-6, with D possibly matching TRBD1 (5 bases). CDR1 is KGHDR and CDR2 is SFDVKD in the germline V gene. V was clipped by 9 bases and J by 1 base, with 21 bases between them. The CDR3 sequence is 18 residues long. This chain's CDR3 is CATGDTTDRASGANVLTF. DNA for the CDR3: TGTGCCACCGGCGATACCACAGACAGAGCGTCTGGGGCCAACGTCCTGACTTTC.

The genes are TRBV14 and TRBJ2-1; D may be TRBD2 (6 bases). The CDR3 has 14 residues. The V and J ends lost 7 bases and 4 bases respectively, with 14 bases between them. The germline CDR1 and CDR2 sequences are SGHDN and FVKESK. CDR3 DNA sequence: TGTGCCAGCACCCGGGGGATTTCGTACAATGAGCAGTTCTTC. Translating gives CASTRGISYNEQFF.

This clonotype was detected many times. The rearrangement joins TRBV6-4 to TRBJ2-3, with TRBD2 as a possible D gene (5 bases). Trimming took 4 bases from V and 0 from J, leaving 5 bases between them. The CDR3 length is 13 residues. Germline-derived CDR1 and CDR2 are MRHNA and SNTAGT. CDR3 nucleotide sequence: TGTGCCAGCAGTGCGGGGAGCACAGATACGCAGTATTTT. Its translation: CASSAGSTDTQYF.

This clonotype was counted ten times or more. V gene TRBV7-8 combines with J gene TRBJ1-1, with 10 bases fitting TRBD1. This CDR3 is built from 16 residues. The V gene end was trimmed by 2 bases and the J gene end by 4 bases; junction bases not matched to a gene: 7. Germline assignment: CDR1 SGHVS and CDR2 FQNEAQ. CDR3 nucleotide sequence: TGTGCCAGCAGCTTAAAGAGGGACAGGGGACGCACTGAAGCTTTCTTT. It yields the protein CASSLKRDRGRTEAFF.

The J gene is TRBJ2-3, the V gene TRBV11-2; TRBD2 agrees at 7 bases. The CDR3 contains 13 residues. CDR1 is SGHAT, CDR2 FQNNGV, per germline. V gave up 8 bases and J gave up 6 bases; unmatched junction bases: 8. CDR3 sequence (DNA): TGTGCCAGCCTTAGACTAGCCCAGGATACGCAGTATTTT. It translates to CASLRLAQDTQYF.

V is TRBV25-1 and J is TRBJ2-4; a weak D match, TRBD2 (5 bases). The CDR3 extends over 15 amino acids. CDR1 and CDR2 (germline): MGHDK, SYGVNS. V gave up 2 bases and J gave up 1 base, with 9 bases separating them. The CDR3 spells CASSETRLAKNIQYF. CDR3 in DNA: TGTGCCAGCAGTGAAACTAGGCTTGCCAAAAACATTCAGTACTTC.

V is TRBV5-5 and J is TRBJ1-1; no clear D gene. From germline, CDR1 is SGHKS and CDR2 YYEKEE (reference sequence). CDR3 size: 14 residues. The V and J ends lost 2 bases and 4 bases respectively, with 12 bases between them. The CDR3 sequence is CASSLLVSPTEAFF. CDR3 bases: TGTGCCAGCAGCTTATTGGTCAGCCCCACTGAAGCTTTCTTT. Full variable domain (rest looked up from reference TRBV5-5 and TRBJ1-1): DAGVTQSPTHLIKTRGQQVTLRCSPISGHKSVSWYQQVLGQGPQFIFQYYEKEERGRGNFPDRFSARQFPNYSSELNVNALLLGDSALYLCASSLLVSPTEAFFGQGTRLTVV.

This clonotype was picked up many times. The DNA for the CDR3 is TGTGCCAGCAGCCAAGATCTGGTCGGCAAAAACATTCAGTACTTC. This translates into CASSQDLVGKNIQYF. This chain connects TRBV4-2 to TRBJ2-4; D uncertain. Per the germline V gene, CDR1 is LGHNA and CDR2 is YNFKEQ. The V gene lost 0 bases and the J gene lost 3 bases, with 9 bases spanning the gap. The CDR3 has 15 amino acids.

This clonotype was detected many times. The rearrangement uses TRBV5-1 and TRBJ2-2; no firm D call. The germline V gene has CDR1 SGHRS and CDR2 YFSETQ. Trimming shortened V by 1 base and J by 6 bases, and 4 bases separated the two germline ends. The CDR3 extends over 12 amino acids. The DNA for the CDR3 is TGCGCCAGCAGCTTGTTCTCCGGGGAGCTGTTTTTT. Amino acids: CASSLFSGELFF.

This clonotype was observed a few times. The chain links TRBV11-3 to TRBJ2-5, with 7 bases aligning to TRBD1. The CDR3 covers 15 residues. Germline V gives CDR1 SGHNT, CDR2 YENEEA. The V gene end was trimmed by 5 bases and the J gene end by 4 bases; junction bases not matched to a gene: 10. As DNA, the CDR3 is TGTGCCAGCAGCACCCGGGACAGTAAGAGAGAGACCCAGTACTTC. Translating gives CASSTRDSKRETQYF.

This clonotype has ten or more counts. V gene TRBV5-6 combines with J gene TRBJ2-7; D not resolved. Trimming left V 4 bases short and J 2 bases short, with 10 bases between. Looked up from germline, CDR1 is SGHDT and CDR2 is YYEEEE. The CDR3 totals 13 residues. CDR3 in DNA: TGTGCCAGCAGCGTGGGGTCGCCCTACGAGCAGTACGTC. Its translation is CASSVGSPYEQYV.

This clonotype was picked up a small number of times. The chain employs TRBV14 and TRBJ2-4; TRBD1 is a possible D gene (6 bases). Between the trimmed V and J ends, which lost 4 bases and 1 base, there was a span of 14 bases. CDR1 SGHDN and CDR2 FVKESK come from the germline V gene. There are 16 residues in the CDR3. DNA of the CDR3: TGTGCCAGCAGCCTAACACAGGGTATGGCCAAAAACATTCAGTACTTC. Its protein product is CASSLTQGMAKNIQYF.

The chain links TRBV6-2 or TRBV6-3 to TRBJ2-7; D gene uncertain. The CDR3 sequence is 13 residues long. V was cut by 3 bases and J by 2 bases, with 8 bases left in between. The germline V gene encodes CDR1 MNHEY and CDR2 SVGEGT. CDR3 bases: TGTGCCAGCAGTTATCGTGTGGCCTACGAGCAGTACTTC. Amino acid sequence: CASSYRVAYEQYF.

This chain uses TRBV5-1 with TRBJ2-4, with 11 bases that match TRBD1. CDR1 SGHRS and CDR2 YFSETQ come from the germline V gene. This CDR3 comprises 16 residues. V lost 0 bases to trimming and J lost 7 bases; unmatched junction nucleotides: 6. As DNA, the CDR3 is TGCGCCAGCAGCTTGGTAGGACAGGGGGCGTCGAACATTCAGTACTTC. Amino acids: CASSLVGQGASNIQYF.

V and J are TRBV7-9 and TRBJ2-7; unclear D gene. Trimming pared 5 bases from V and 5 bases from J, leaving 16 bases between. Per the germline V gene, CDR1 is SEHNR and CDR2 is FQNEAQ (reference sequence). This CDR3 spans 14 amino acids. The CDR3 nucleotides read TGTGCCAGCAGCCCCTTGGACCCGGACCACGAGCAGTACTTC. Its translation is CASSPLDPDHEQYF.

V gene TRBV2 combines with J gene TRBJ2-3; D gene unclear. V was pared by 8 bases and J by 6 bases, with 9 bases between. CDR1 and CDR2 from the germline V gene are SNHLY and FYNNEI. CDR3 length: 11 residues. CDR3 protein: CASLYADTQYF. As DNA, the CDR3 is TGTGCCAGCCTCTACGCGGATACGCAGTATTTT.

The V and J genes are TRBV12-5 and TRBJ2-1; possibly TRBD2 for D (5 bases). Trimming removed 3 bases at V and 2 bases at J, with 11 bases between. Germline CDR1 is LGHNT and CDR2 is FRNRAP. CDR3 length equals 15 residues. For the CDR3, the DNA is TGTGCTAGTGGTTTCCCGAGGACTCCCTACAATGAGCAGTTCTTC. As protein: CASGFPRTPYNEQFF.